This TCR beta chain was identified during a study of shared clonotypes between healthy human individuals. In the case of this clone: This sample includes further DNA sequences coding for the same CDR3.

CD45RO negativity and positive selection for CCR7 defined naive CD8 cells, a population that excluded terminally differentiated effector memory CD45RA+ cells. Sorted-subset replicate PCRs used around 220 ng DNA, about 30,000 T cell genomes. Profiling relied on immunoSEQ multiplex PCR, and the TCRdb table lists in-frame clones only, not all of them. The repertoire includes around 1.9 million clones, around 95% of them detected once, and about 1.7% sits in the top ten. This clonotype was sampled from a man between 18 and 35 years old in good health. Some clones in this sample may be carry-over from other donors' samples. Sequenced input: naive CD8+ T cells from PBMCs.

The CDR3 bases are TGTGCCAGCAGTTTCAGGGGGAGCAATCAGCCCCAGCATTTT. Protein sequence: CASSFRGSNQPQHF. The rearrangement links TRBV28 to TRBJ1-5, with 7 bases matching TRBD1. CDR3 size: 14 residues. Trimming cost V 3 bases and J 1 base; bases outside gene matches: 0. Germline V gives CDR1 MDHEN, CDR2 SYDVKM.